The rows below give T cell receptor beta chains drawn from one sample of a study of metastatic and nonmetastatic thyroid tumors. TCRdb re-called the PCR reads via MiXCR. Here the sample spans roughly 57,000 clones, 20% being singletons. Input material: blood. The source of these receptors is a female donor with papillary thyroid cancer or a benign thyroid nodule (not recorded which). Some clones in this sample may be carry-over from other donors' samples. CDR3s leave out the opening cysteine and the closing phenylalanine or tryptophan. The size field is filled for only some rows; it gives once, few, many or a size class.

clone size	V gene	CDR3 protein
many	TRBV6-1	ASQRAGRTSVYQETQY
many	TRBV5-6	ASSSREGYT
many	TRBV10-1	ASAGSYEQY
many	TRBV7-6	ASSTSYTQY
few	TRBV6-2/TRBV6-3	ASIYSSGVINQPQH
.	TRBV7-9	ASSIASGRATELY
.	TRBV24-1	ATSATGTVVREQY
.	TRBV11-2	ASSLGTSGIEHPDYNEQF
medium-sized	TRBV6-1	ASTDRENTEAF
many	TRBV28	ASSFGGALINEQF
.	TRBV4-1	ASSQGLAGDNERY
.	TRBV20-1	SAVTGGTYYQY
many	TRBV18	ASSRQDYEQY
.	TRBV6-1	AMSDRSGELF
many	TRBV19	ASSTGTEETQY
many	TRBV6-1	ASRTAGGLTEAF
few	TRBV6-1	VSISTAGGTDTQY
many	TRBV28	ASSLEQGTDTQY
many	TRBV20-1	SAIRTGNVEQF
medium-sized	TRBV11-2	ASSLKRNTEAF
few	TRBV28	ANSWDTINTEAL
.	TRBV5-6	ASILLGPNQPQH
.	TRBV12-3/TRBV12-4	AIILALRVNFGDDRDYGYT
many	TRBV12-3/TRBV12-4	ASIRAGADTQY
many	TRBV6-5	ASSYRVDLEAF
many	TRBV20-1	SASLGGRTYEQY
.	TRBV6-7	ASSWDRQETQY
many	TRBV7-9	ASSPTPDRIYGYT
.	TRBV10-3	AISESSSSTDTQY
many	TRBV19	ASSIGANTEAF
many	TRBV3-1	ASSQEPAGQY
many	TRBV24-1	ATSDLDWGLETQY
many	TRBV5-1	ASSWTVPSGANVLT
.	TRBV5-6	ASSSTGAVEQF
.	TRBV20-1	SASLVISYEQY
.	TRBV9	ASSSRYRPGGANVLT
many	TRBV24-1	ATSDPTGQNTGELF
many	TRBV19	ASSLTPPELF
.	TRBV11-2	ASTPLGGYERY
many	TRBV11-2	ASSLDLNGELF
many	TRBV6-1	ASGPGRYYEQY
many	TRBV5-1	ASSLEAQGIRETQY